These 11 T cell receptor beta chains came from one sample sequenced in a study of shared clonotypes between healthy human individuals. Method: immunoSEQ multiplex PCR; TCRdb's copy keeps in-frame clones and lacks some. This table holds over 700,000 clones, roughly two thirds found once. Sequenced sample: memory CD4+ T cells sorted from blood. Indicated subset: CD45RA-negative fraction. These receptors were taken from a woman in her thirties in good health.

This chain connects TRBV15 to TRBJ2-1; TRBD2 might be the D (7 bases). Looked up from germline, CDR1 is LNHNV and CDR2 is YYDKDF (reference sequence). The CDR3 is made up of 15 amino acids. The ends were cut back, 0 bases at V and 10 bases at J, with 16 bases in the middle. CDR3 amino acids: CATSRDQGGGREQFF. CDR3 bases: TGTGCCACCAGCAGAGATCAAGGGGGAGGGCGGGAGCAGTTCTTC.

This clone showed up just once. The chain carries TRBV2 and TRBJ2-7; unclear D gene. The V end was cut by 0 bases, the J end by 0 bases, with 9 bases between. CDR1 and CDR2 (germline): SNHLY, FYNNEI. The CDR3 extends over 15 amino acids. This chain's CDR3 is CASSEAARSSYEQYF. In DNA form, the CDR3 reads TGTGCCAGCAGTGAAGCTGCAAGGAGCTCCTACGAGCAGTACTTC.

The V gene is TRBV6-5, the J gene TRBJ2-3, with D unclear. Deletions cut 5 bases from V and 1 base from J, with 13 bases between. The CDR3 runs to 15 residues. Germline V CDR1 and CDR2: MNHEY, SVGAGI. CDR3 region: CASSGQRRRTDTQYF. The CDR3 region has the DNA TGTGCCAGCAGTGGCCAGAGAAGGCGCACAGATACGCAGTATTTT.

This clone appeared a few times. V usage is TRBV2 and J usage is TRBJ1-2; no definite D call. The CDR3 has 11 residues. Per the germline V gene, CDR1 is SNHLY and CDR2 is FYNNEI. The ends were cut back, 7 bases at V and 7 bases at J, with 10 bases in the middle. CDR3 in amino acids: CASNEEFGYTF. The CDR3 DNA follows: TGTGCCAGCAATGAGGAATTTGGCTACACCTTC.

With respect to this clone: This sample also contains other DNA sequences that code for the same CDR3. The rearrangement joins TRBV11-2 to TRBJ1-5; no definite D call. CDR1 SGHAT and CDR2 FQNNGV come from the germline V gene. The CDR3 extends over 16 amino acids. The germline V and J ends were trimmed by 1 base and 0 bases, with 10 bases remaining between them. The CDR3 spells CASSLAGSHSNQPQHF. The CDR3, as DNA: TGTGCCAGCAGCTTAGCGGGGTCTCATAGCAATCAGCCCCAGCATTTT.

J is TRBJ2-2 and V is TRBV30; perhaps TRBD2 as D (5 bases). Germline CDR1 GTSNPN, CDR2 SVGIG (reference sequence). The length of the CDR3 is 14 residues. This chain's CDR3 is CATPRLAHTGELFF. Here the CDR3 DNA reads TGTGCTACTCCCCGGCTAGCCCACACCGGGGAGCTGTTTTTT.

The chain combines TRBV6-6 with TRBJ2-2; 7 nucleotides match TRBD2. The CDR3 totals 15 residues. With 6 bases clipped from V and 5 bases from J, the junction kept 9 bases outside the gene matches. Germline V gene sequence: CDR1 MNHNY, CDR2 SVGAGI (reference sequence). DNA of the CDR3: TGTGCCAGCAGCCCGGCGGGAGTATGGACCGGGGAGCTGTTTTTT. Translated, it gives CASSPAGVWTGELFF.

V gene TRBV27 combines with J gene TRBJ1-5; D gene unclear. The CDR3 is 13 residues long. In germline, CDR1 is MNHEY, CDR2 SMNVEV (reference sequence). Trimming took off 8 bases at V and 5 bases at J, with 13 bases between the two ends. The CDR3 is CASSLRADQPQHF. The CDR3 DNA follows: TGTGCCAGCTCCCTCAGAGCAGATCAGCCCCAGCATTTT.

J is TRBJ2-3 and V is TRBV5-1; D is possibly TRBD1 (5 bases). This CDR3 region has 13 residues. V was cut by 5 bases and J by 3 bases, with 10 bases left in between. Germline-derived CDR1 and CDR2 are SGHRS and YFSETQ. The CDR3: CASRGRVTDTQYF. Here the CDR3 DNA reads TGCGCCAGCAGGGGCAGGGTAACAGATACGCAGTATTTT.

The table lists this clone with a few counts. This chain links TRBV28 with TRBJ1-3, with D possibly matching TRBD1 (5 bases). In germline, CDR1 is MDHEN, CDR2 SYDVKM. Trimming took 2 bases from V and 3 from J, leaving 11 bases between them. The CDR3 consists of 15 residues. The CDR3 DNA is TGTGCCAGCAGTTTACTCCAGGGAGGTGGAAACACCATATATTTT. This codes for CASSLLQGGGNTIYF.

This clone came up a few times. DNA for the CDR3: TGTGCCAGCAGCAAGCTGCAGATTATCCAAGAGACCCAGTACTTC. Protein product: CASSKLQIIQETQYF. This chain uses TRBV5-6 with TRBJ2-5; D is uncertain. The V gene's germline CDR1 is SGHDT and CDR2 YYEEEE. V was trimmed by 4 bases and J by 1 base, leaving 14 bases between them. The CDR3 is made up of 15 amino acids.